This T cell receptor beta chain was profiled in a study of cytomegalovirus exposure and HLA in healthy donors. Study-level information: HLA-typed donors were the source of approximately 80 million unique TCRs, which an early data release held. Points from the study as a whole: V- and J-gene trimming of TCR beta was linked (in a later analysis) to a missense DCLRE1C variant. Links to common viral pathogens appeared, in a later analysis, for several of the most significant clusters.

While unrecorded immune exposures were likely, the donors were nominally healthy when sampled. PCR employed 60 Vbeta and 13 Jbeta primers. The assay was immunoSEQ multiplex PCR, and TCRdb's table has in-frame clones only and misses some. Of 140,000 or so clones listed, around 82% are singletons. The CDR3 is 12 residues long. With regard to this clone: What it binds is not known.

This receptor was obtained from a female donor in good health and CMV-seronegative. This chain connects TRBV1 to TRBJ2-5; the tabulated D call, TRBD1, remains unverified against the DNA. TRBV1 is a listed pseudogene. Input material: PBMCs. Here the CDR3 reads CTRGQERETQYF. The CDR3 DNA reads as TGCACCAGGGGACAGGAGAGAGAGACCCAGTACTTC.